This is a list of T cell receptor beta chains from one sample in a study of T-cell memory formation after mild COVID-19. TCRdb processed the 5' RACE reads anew with MiXCR; each CDR3 protein has one entry. The table records under 600,000 distinct CDR3 sequences, about 20% of them present only once. Sequencing input: PBMCs or a T cell subset sorted from them (not recorded which). The receptors here all came from an adult woman who had mild COVID-19 (a few samples of this study predate the infection). Cell type and time point are not known. Each CDR3 is given with its conserved first and last residue. A D gene is named only where the DNA matches it firmly. Expanded clones are given a class, and other clones once, few, many or no size at all.

J: TRBJ1-6; size: NA; D: NA; V: TRBV18; CDR3: CASSPYNSPLHF; DNA: TGTGCCAGCTCACCATATAATTCACCCCTCCACTTT
J: TRBJ2-5; size: NA; D: NA; V: TRBV5-1; CDR3: CASSLNKQIQETQYF; DNA: TGCGCCAGCAGCTTGAACAAACAGATCCAAGAGACCCAGTACTTC
J: TRBJ2-7; size: few; D: TRBD1; V: TRBV5-1; CDR3: CASSKGQGQEQYF; DNA: TGCGCCAGCAGCAAGGGACAGGGTCAGGAGCAGTACTTC
J: TRBJ2-5; size: NA; D: NA; V: TRBV20-1; CDR3: CSARAGSSVEETQYF; DNA: TGCAGTGCTAGAGCGGGCAGCTCGGTAGAAGAGACCCAGTACTTC
J: TRBJ1-1; size: many; D: TRBD1; V: TRBV29-1; CDR3: CSVGTGVSEAFF; DNA: TGCAGCGTTGGGACAGGGGTCTCTGAAGCTTTCTTT
J: TRBJ2-5; size: NA; D: TRBD2; V: TRBV7-2; CDR3: CASSWGLAGGGETQYF; DNA: TGTGCCAGCAGCTGGGGACTAGCGGGAGGAGGAGAGACCCAGTACTTC
J: TRBJ2-3; size: NA; D: NA; V: TRBV14; CDR3: CASSQESLVTDTQYF; DNA: TGTGCCAGCAGCCAAGAGTCTCTAGTGACAGATACGCAGTATTTT
J: TRBJ1-1; size: many; D: NA; V: TRBV19; CDR3: CASSIQGGTEAFF; DNA: TGTGCCAGTAGTATACAGGGTGGTACTGAAGCTTTCTTT
J: TRBJ2-3; size: NA; D: NA; V: TRBV7-6; CDR3: CASSAGEGTQYF; DNA: TGTGCCAGCAGCGCAGGGGAGGGTACGCAGTATTTT
J: TRBJ2-7; size: NA; D: TRBD1; V: TRBV12-3/TRBV12-4; CDR3: CASSTGTEEFEPFYEQYF; DNA: TGTGCCAGCAGCACGGGGACAGAAGAATTCGAACCTTTCTACGAGCAGTACTTC
J: TRBJ2-1; size: NA; D: TRBD2; V: TRBV6-6; CDR3: CASRRLLAEGNNEQFF; DNA: TGTGCCAGCAGGCGACTCCTAGCGGAAGGGAACAATGAGCAGTTCTTC